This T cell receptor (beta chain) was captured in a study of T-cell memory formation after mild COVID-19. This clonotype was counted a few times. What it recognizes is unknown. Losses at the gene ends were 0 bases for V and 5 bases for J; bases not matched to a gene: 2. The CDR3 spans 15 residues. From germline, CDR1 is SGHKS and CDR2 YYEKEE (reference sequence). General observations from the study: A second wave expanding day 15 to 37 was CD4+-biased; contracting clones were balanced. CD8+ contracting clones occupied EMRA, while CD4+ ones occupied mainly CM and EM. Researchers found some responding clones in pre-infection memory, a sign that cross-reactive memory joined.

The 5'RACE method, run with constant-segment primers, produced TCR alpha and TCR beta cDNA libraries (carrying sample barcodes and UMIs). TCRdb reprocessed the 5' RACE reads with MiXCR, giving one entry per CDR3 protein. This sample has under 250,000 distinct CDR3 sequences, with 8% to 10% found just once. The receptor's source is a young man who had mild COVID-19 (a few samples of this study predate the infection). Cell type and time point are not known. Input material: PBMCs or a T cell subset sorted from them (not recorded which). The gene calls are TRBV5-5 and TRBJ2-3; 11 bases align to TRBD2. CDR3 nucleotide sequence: TGTGCCAGCAGCTTGGGACTAGCGGGGATAGATACGCAGTATTTT. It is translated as CASSLGLAGIDTQYF.